Listed here are 24 T cell receptor beta chains from one sample, sequenced in a study of T cells in Graves' hyperthyroidism and ophthalmopathy. Template material for amplifying TCR beta CDR3 regions consisted of RNA transcripts. An initial round of RT-PCR targeting the TCR CDR3 relied on the HTBI primer set. One entry per CDR3 protein, called by TCRdb with MiXCR from the multiplex PCR reads. Of some 440,000 distinct CDR3 sequences in the sample, more than 15% were seen once. Sequences were obtained from blood. These receptors all stem from a woman under 30 with Graves' hyperthyroidism.

The sample holds many counts of this clonotype. The V call is TRBV2, the J call TRBJ2-4, with 12 positions matching TRBD2. The CDR3 is 16 amino acids. Germline values: CDR1 SNHLY, CDR2 FYNNEI. Germline trimming cut 7 bases from V and 7 bases from J; bases unmatched to any gene: 11. This CDR3 is CASKGLAGGPWNIQYF. CDR3 nucleotide sequence: TGTGCCAGCAAGGGGCTAGCGGGAGGGCCGTGGAACATTCAGTACTTC.

This clonotype was detected ten times or more. The chain couples TRBV7-8 to TRBJ2-3; either TRBD1 or TRBD2 may supply D (5 bases each). Trimming stripped 2 bases from V and 4 bases from J, with 19 bases between. From germline, CDR1 is SGHVS and CDR2 FQNEAQ. This CDR3 comprises 17 residues. The CDR3 reads CASSLRAPGAYADTQYF. CDR3 nucleotides: TGTGCCAGCAGCTTAAGGGCCCCCGGGGCTTACGCAGATACGCAGTATTTT.

This clonotype was counted ten times or more. The gene calls are TRBV12-3 or TRBV12-4 and TRBJ1-1, with D tentatively TRBD1 (6 bases). V shed 3 bases and J shed 0 bases, with 17 bases lying between them. The length of the CDR3 is 17 residues. CDR3 residues: CASSFTGWGHMNTEAFF. In DNA form, the CDR3 reads TGTGCCAGCAGTTTTACCGGCTGGGGACATATGAACACTGAAGCTTTCTTT.

This clonotype occurred many times. The chain has TRBV6-6 and TRBJ2-5; the match to TRBD2 covers 7 bases. CDR3 length: 14 amino acids. V shed 0 bases, J shed 4 bases, and the junction held 2 bases outside the gene matches. Germline V gene sequence: CDR1 MNHNY, CDR2 SVGAGI (reference sequence). The CDR3 sequence: CASSYSASGETQYF. The CDR3 nucleotides read TGTGCCAGCAGTTACTCGGCTAGCGGAGAGACCCAGTACTTC.

The chain recombines TRBV7-9 with TRBJ2-1; D might be TRBD1 or TRBD2, each matching 5 bases. The V end lost 3 bases, the J end lost 14 bases, and 8 bases lay between the germline ends. From germline, CDR1 is SEHNR and CDR2 FQNEAQ (reference sequence). This CDR3 is 10 amino acids long. The CDR3 coding sequence is TGTGCCAGCAGCTTGGGGACCAAGTTCTTC. Protein sequence: CASSLGTKFF.

The chain is built from TRBV15 and TRBJ1-1; 7 positions match TRBD1. The CDR3 spans 15 residues. Looked up from germline, CDR1 is LNHNV and CDR2 is YYDKDF (reference sequence). Trimming took 4 bases from V and 0 from J; bases not matched to a gene: 5. In DNA, the CDR3 is TGTGCCACCAGCACTCGGGACAGAATGAACACTGAAGCTTTCTTT. Translating it yields CATSTRDRMNTEAFF.

This clonotype was seen many times. This chain uses TRBV28 with TRBJ2-1; possibly TRBD1 or TRBD2 for D (5 bases each). This CDR3 comprises 13 residues. CDR1 is MDHEN and CDR2 is SYDVKM in the germline V gene. The V gene lost 5 bases and the J gene lost 10 bases, with 15 bases spanning the gap. CDR3 coding DNA: TGTGCCAGCAGTGACGGGGCTCTAAGGGAGCAGTTCTTC. It is translated as CASSDGALREQFF.

Ten or more counts support this clonotype. CDR3 nucleotides: TGTGCCAGCAGTACTCAGGGTTATGGCTACACCTTC. It yields the protein CASSTQGYGYTF. The chain recombines TRBV12-3 or TRBV12-4 with TRBJ1-2; weak D call: TRBD1 (5 bases). There are 12 residues in the CDR3. V was shortened by 5 bases and J by 5 bases, with 9 bases between the two germline ends.

This clonotype was seen only a few times. This CDR3 is CASSAVLAGGTQYF. In DNA, the CDR3 is TGTGCCAGCAGCGCCGTCCTAGCGGGCGGGACCCAGTACTTC. The chain has TRBV9 and TRBJ2-5; 8 bases fit TRBD2. The CDR3 length is 14 residues. From germline, CDR1 is SGDLS and CDR2 YYNGEE. The trim removed 3 bases at V and 7 bases at J, leaving 8 bases unmatched.

J is TRBJ2-5 and V is TRBV10-3; the D gene could be TRBD1 or TRBD2 (5 bases each). The CDR3 is made up of 13 amino acids. V was cut by 8 bases and J by 3 bases, with 13 bases left in between. Per the germline V gene, CDR1 is ENHRY and CDR2 is SYGVKD. Here the CDR3 DNA reads TGTGCCATCGCGAGGGGAAGGGAAGAGACCCAGTACTTC. Translated, it gives CAIARGREETQYF.

Many counts were recorded for this clonotype. The genes are TRBV3-1 and TRBJ2-1, with 10 bases matching TRBD2. The germline V gene encodes CDR1 LGHDT and CDR2 YNNKEL (reference sequence). CDR3 size: 19 residues. V trimming: 3 bases; J trimming: 4 bases; junction bases outside the gene matches: 15. The DNA for the CDR3 is TGTGCCAGCAGCCACGGAGGGCTAGCGGGAGCCAGGGGATACAATGAGCAGTTCTTC. Translating it yields CASSHGGLAGARGYNEQFF.

This rearrangement joins TRBV5-1 to TRBJ2-7; D is undetermined. V dropped 6 bases and J dropped 3 bases, with 7 bases sitting between them. Per the germline V gene, CDR1 is SGHRS and CDR2 is YFSETQ. The CDR3 consists of 11 residues. This CDR3 reads CASTSHYEQYF. The CDR3 bases are TGCGCCAGCACCAGCCACTACGAGCAGTACTTC.

This clonotype was recorded many times. The rearrangement joins TRBV10-3 to TRBJ2-5, with TRBD2 matching over 7 bases. Germline V gene lookup returns CDR1 ENHRY and CDR2 SYGVKD. The CDR3 is 16 amino acids. Trimming cost V 0 bases and J 1 base; bases outside gene matches: 5. This CDR3 reads CAISESFWTSQETQYF. CDR3 nucleotide sequence: TGTGCCATCAGTGAGTCGTTTTGGACTAGCCAAGAGACCCAGTACTTC.

The chain recombines TRBV5-6 with TRBJ2-3; D possibly corresponds to TRBD1 (6 bases). The CDR3 totals 15 residues. V shed 0 bases and J shed 5 bases, with 13 bases lying between them. CDR1 is SGHDT and CDR2 is YYEEEE in the germline V gene. The CDR3 region is CASSLGQEGGDTQYF. Written as DNA, the CDR3 is TGTGCCAGCAGCTTGGGACAGGAAGGAGGAGATACGCAGTATTTT.

The sample holds many counts of this clonotype. The J gene is TRBJ1-4, the V gene TRBV20-1; D might be TRBD1 (6 bases). V lost 4 bases and J lost 10, with 10 bases in between. The CDR3 runs 11 residues. Germline V gives CDR1 DFQATT, CDR2 SNEGSKA (reference sequence). DNA of the CDR3: TGCAGTGCTATACAGGGTCTAAAACTGTTTTTT. This encodes CSAIQGLKLFF.

The table lists this clonotype with a few counts. The chain carries TRBV19 and TRBJ2-5; TRBD1 matches at 7 bases. The CDR3 covers 14 residues. J lost 3 bases, V lost 4 bases, and 5 bases had no gene match. From germline, CDR1 is LNHDA and CDR2 SQIVND (reference sequence). CDR3 in DNA: TGTGCCAGTAGTAGTCGGGACAGAAAAGAGACCCAGTACTTC. Protein product: CASSSRDRKETQYF.

This clonotype was seen more than once but under ten times. The rearrangement links TRBV25-1 to TRBJ2-7; D remains ambiguous. The CDR3 is 13 amino acids. V dropped 6 bases and J dropped 4 bases, with 13 bases sitting between them. Germline lookup yields CDR1 MGHDK and CDR2 SYGVNS. CDR3 region: CASSIDWRYEQYF. The DNA of the CDR3 is TGTGCCAGCAGCATAGACTGGAGATACGAGCAGTACTTC.

In regard to this clonotype: A junction end diverges from the germline sequence, so it may reflect a read error. CDR3 protein: CATSIKDRTGVIF. As DNA, the CDR3 is TGTGCCACCAGTATCAAGGATCGGACAGGAGTAATCTTC. V gene TRBV24-1 combines with J gene TRBJ2-1, with 7 nucleotides matching TRBD1. The CDR3 loop spans 13 amino acids. From germline, CDR1 is KGHDR and CDR2 SFDVKD.

This clonotype was observed many times. V is TRBV5-1 and J is TRBJ2-1; 7 nucleotides match TRBD2. Germline lookup yields CDR1 SGHRS and CDR2 YFSETQ. The CDR3 has 16 amino acids. Losses at the gene ends were 4 bases for V and 2 bases for J; bases not matched to a gene: 9. The CDR3: CASSGEGSLAYNEQFF. The CDR3 region has the DNA TGCGCCAGCAGCGGGGAGGGCTCCCTCGCCTACAATGAGCAGTTCTTC.

Many counts were recorded for this clonotype. CDR3 residues: CASSSEETQYF. DNA for the CDR3: TGTGCCAGCAGCTCGGAAGAGACCCAGTACTTC. The V gene is TRBV7-6, the J gene TRBJ2-5; D call uncertain. The germline CDR1 and CDR2 sequences are SGHVS and FNYEAQ. The CDR3 contains 11 residues. The V end was cut by 4 bases, the J end by 3 bases, with 3 bases between.

This clonotype was detected a few times. The rearrangement links TRBV9 to TRBJ1-1; D call uncertain. In germline, CDR1 is SGDLS, CDR2 YYNGEE. The germline V and J ends were trimmed by 2 bases and 0 bases, with 8 bases remaining between them. The CDR3 has 14 amino acids. CDR3 protein: CASSVDRVNTEAFF. The CDR3 region has the DNA TGTGCCAGCAGCGTTGACCGAGTGAACACTGAAGCTTTCTTT.

There are many counts of this clonotype. This sequence joins TRBV30 and TRBJ2-5, with TRBD2 as a possible D gene (7 bases). This CDR3 is 15 amino acids long. V dropped 4 bases and J dropped 4 bases, with 19 bases sitting between them. Germline CDR1 and CDR2: GTSNPN and SVGIG (reference sequence). DNA for the CDR3: TGTGCCTGGACCTGGGGGGGGGCCCCGAGAGAGACCCAGTACTTC. Protein sequence: CAWTWGGAPRETQYF.

This clonotype has ten or more counts. The rearrangement joins TRBV7-9 to TRBJ2-5; D unclear. Germline V gene data show CDR1 as SEHNR and CDR2 as FQNEAQ (reference sequence). This CDR3 has 14 residues. V lost 3 bases to trimming and J lost 1 base, with 9 bases between them. The CDR3 DNA reads as TGTGCCAGCAGCTTGACGACTTTCCAAGAGACCCAGTACTTC. Residues: CASSLTTFQETQYF.

This clonotype was observed at least ten times. This chain links TRBV5-1 with TRBJ2-1; 9 bases are a match to TRBD2. The CDR3 contains 16 residues. J gave up 7 bases and V 4 bases, and 12 bases lay outside the gene matches. Germline V lookup: CDR1 SGHRS, CDR2 YFSETQ. The CDR3 region has the DNA TGCGCCAGCAGCCCGCCGACTAGCGGCGGACGGAATGAGCAGTTCTTC. Its protein is CASSPPTSGGRNEQFF.